This record covers a single T cell receptor (beta chain). The data originate from a study of blood T cell repertoires in COVID-19. CDR3 length: 15 amino acids. The germline CDR1 and CDR2 sequences are MNHEY and SMNVEV (reference sequence). V lost 0 bases and J 6 bases, leaving 12 bases between the germline ends. Sequencing was performed with immunoSEQ multiplex PCR; in TCRdb, only in-frame clones are kept and a portion is missing. Of approximately 400,000 clones listed, around 90% are singletons. The sequenced sample consisted of peripheral blood. V and J are TRBV27 and TRBJ2-1; weak D call: TRBD1 (5 bases). This clonotype was obtained from a man aged 35-49 years with acute or convalescent COVID-19. The DNA for the CDR3 is TGTGCCAGCAGTTTATCAGGGGCAAGGGGCAATGAGCAGTTCTTC. Its protein product is CASSLSGARGNEQFF.